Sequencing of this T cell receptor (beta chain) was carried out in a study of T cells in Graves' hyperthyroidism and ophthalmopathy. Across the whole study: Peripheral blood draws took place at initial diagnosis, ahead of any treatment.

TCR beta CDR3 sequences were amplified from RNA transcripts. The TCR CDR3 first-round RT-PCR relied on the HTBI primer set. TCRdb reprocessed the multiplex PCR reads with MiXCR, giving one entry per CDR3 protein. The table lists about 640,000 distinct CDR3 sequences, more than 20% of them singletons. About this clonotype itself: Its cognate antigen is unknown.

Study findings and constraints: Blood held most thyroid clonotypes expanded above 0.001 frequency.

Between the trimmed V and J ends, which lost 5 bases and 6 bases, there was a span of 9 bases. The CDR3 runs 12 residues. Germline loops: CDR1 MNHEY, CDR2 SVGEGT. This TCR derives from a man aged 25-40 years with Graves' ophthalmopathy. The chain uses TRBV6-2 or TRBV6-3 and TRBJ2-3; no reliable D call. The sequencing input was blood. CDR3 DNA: TGTGCCAGCAGTAACAAGAAGGATACGCAGTATTTT. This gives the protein CASSNKKDTQYF.